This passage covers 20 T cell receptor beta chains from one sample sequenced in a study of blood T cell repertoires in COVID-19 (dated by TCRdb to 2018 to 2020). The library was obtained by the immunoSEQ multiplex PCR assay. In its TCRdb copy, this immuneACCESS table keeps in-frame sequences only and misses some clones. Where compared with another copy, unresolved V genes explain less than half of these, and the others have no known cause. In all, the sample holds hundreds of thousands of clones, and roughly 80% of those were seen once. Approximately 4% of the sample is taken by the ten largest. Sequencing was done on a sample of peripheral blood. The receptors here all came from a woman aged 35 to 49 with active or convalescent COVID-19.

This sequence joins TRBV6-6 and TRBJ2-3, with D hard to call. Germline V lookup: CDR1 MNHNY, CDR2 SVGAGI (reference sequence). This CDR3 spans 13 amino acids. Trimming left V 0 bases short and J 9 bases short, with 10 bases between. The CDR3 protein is CASSYSAYGTQYF. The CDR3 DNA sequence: TGTGCCAGCAGTTACTCGGCGTACGGGACGCAGTATTTT.

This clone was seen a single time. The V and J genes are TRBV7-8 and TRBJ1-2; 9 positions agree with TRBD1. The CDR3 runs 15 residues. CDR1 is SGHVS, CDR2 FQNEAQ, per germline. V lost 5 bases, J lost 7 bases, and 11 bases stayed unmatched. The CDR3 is CASSMSPGTGLGYTF. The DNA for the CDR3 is TGTGCCAGCAGCATGTCTCCCGGGACAGGGCTTGGCTACACCTTC. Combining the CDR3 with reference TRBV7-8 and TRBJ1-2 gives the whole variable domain GAGVSQSPRYKVAKRGQDVALRCDPISGHVSLFWYQQALGQGPEFLTYFQNEAQLDKSGLPSDRFFAERPEGSVSTLKIQRTQQEDSAVYLCASSMSPGTGLGYTFGSGTRLTVV.

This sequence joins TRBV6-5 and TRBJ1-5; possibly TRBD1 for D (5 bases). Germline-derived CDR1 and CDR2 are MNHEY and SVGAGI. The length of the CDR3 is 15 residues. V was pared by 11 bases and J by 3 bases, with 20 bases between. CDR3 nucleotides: TGTGCCCTAGAGCCTCCCAGGGTTAACAATCAGCCCCAGCATTTT. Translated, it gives CALEPPRVNNQPQHF.

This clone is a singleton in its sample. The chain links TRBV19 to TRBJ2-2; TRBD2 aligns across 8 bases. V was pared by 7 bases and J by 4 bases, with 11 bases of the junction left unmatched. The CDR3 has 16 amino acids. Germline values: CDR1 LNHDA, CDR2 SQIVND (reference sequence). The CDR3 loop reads CASTPRGGAGTGELFF. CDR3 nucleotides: TGTGCCAGTACCCCCCGGGGGGGGGCCGGCACCGGGGAGCTGTTTTTT.

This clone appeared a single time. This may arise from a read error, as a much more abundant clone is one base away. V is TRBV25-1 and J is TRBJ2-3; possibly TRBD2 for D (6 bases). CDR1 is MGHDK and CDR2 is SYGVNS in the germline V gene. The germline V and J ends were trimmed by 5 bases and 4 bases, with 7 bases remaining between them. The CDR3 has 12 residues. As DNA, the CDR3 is TGTGCCAGCAGTCCGGGGGCAGATACGCAGTATTTT. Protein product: CASSPGADTQYF.

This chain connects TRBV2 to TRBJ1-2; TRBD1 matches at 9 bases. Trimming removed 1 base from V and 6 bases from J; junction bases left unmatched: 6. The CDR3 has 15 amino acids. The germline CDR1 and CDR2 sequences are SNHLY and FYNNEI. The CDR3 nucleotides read TGTGCCAGCAGTGAAGATTGGGACAGGGTAAATGGCTACACCTTC. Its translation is CASSEDWDRVNGYTF.

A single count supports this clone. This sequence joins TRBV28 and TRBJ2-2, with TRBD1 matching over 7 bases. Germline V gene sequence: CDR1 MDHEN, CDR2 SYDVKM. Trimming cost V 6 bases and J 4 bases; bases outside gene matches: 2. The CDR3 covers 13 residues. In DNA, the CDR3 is TGTGCCAGCAGGACAGGGTTCACCGGGGAGCTGTTTTTT. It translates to CASRTGFTGELFF.

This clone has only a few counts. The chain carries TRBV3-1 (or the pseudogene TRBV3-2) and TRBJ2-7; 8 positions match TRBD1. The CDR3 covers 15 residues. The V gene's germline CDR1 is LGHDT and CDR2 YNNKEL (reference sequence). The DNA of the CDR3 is TGTGCCAGCAGCCAAAACGACCCCAGCGCAGGGGGCGGTAACGTC. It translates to CASSQNDPSAGGGNV.

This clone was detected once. Written as DNA, the CDR3 is TGCGCCAGCAGCCAAGATCCGGGCTCCTACGAGCAGTACTTC. Amino acid sequence: CASSQDPGSYEQYF. This sequence joins TRBV4-1 and TRBJ2-7; D call uncertain. Per germline, CDR1 MGHRA and CDR2 YSYEKL. Between the trimmed V and J ends, which lost 0 bases and 0 bases, there was a span of 6 bases. CDR3 size: 14 residues.

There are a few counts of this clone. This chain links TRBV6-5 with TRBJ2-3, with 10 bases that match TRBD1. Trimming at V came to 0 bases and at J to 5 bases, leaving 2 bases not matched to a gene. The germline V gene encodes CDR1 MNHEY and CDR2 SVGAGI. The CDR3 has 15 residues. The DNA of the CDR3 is TGTGCCAGCAGTTACTCGACAGGGGGCGTAGATACGCAGTATTTT. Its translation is CASSYSTGGVDTQYF.

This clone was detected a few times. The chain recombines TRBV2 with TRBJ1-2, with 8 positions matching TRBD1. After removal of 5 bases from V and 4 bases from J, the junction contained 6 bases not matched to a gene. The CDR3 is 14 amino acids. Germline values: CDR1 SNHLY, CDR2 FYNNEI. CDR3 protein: CASSLDRGPYGYTF. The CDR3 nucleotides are TGTGCCAGCAGTCTCGACAGGGGACCCTATGGCTACACCTTC.

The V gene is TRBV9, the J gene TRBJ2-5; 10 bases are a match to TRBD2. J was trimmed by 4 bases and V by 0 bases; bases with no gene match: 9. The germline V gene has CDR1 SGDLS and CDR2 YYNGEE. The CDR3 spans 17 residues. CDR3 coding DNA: TGTGCCAGCAGCGTAGGAGGTCTAGCGGGGGCGGGAGAGACCCAGTACTTC. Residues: CASSVGGLAGAGETQYF.

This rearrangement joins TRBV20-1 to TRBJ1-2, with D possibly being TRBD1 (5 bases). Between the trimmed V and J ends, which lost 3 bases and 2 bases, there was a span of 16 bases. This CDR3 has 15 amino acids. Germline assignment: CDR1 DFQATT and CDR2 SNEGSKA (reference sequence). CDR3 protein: CSASRGRGRNYGYTF. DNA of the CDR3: TGCAGTGCTAGTAGAGGGAGGGGCAGAAACTATGGCTACACCTTC.

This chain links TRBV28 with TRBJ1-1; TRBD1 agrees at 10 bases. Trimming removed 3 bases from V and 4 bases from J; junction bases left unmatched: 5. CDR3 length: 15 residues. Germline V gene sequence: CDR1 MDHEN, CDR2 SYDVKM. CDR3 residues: CASSLLDRGITEAFF. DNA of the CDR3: TGTGCCAGCAGTTTGTTGGACAGGGGGATCACTGAAGCTTTCTTT. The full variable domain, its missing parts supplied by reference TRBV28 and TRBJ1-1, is DVKVTQSSRYLVKRTGEKVFLECVQDMDHENMFWYRQDPGLGLRLIYFSYDVKMKEKGDIPEGYSVSREKKERFSLILESASTNQTSMYLCASSLLDRGITEAFFGQGTRLTVV.

CDR3 amino acids: CSASDITPGNQPQHF. Written as DNA, the CDR3 is TGCAGTGCTAGTGATATTACCCCGGGGAATCAGCCCCAGCATTTT. V gene TRBV20-1 combines with J gene TRBJ1-5; D gene unclear. The germline gives CDR1 DFQATT, CDR2 SNEGSKA (reference sequence). This CDR3 has 15 amino acids. V lost 3 bases, J lost 4 bases, and 16 bases lay in between.

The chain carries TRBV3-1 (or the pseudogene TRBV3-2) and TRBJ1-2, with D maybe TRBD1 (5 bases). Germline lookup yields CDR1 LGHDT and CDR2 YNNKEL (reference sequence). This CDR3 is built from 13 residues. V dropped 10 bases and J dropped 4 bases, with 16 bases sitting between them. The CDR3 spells CATAVGGIYGYTF. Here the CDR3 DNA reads TGTGCCACCGCGGTGGGGGGAATCTATGGCTACACCTTC.

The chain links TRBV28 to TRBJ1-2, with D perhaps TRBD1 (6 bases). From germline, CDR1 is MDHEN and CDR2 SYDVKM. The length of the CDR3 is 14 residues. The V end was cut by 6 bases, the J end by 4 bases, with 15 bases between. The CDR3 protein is CASSPTGQIYGYTF. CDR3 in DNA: TGTGCCAGCAGCCCTACCGGACAGATCTATGGCTACACCTTC.

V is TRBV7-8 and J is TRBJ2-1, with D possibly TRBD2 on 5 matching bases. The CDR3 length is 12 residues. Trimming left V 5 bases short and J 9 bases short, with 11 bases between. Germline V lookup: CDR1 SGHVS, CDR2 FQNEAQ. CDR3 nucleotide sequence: TGTGCCAGCAGCCCCGTAGGGAGTGAGCAGTTCTTC. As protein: CASSPVGSEQFF.

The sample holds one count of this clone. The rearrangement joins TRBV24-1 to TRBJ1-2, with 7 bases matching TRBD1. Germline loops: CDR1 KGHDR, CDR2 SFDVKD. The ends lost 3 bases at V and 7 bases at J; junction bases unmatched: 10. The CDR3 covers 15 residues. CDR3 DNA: TGTGCCACCAGTGATACGGGGGACAGTACGCGTGGCTACACCTTC. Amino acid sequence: CATSDTGDSTRGYTF.

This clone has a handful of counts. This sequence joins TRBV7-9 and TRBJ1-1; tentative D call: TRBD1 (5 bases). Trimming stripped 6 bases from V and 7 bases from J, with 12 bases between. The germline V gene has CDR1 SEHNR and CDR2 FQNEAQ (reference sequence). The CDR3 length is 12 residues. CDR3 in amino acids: CASSPPGFEAFF. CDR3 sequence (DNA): TGTGCCAGCAGTCCCCCAGGGTTTGAAGCTTTCTTT.